The 12 T cell receptor beta chains reported below all come from one sample, sequenced in a study of Graves' ophthalmopathy and Graves' hyperthyroidism. The authors amplified TCR beta CDR3 regions from RNA transcripts. First-round RT-PCR relied on HTBI primers, and a second-round multiplex PCR came next. Each CDR3 protein gets one entry after TCRdb re-called the multiplex PCR reads with MiXCR. The repertoire holds about 700,000 distinct CDR3 sequences, approximately 40% seen once, with 35% to 55% in the top ten. Source material: peripheral blood. The receptor set was obtained from an adult man with Graves' ophthalmopathy.

J is TRBJ1-3 and V is TRBV20-1; perhaps TRBD1 as D (5 bases). V was pared by 0 bases and J by 4 bases, with 7 bases between. This CDR3 has 13 amino acids. Per the germline V gene, CDR1 is DFQATT and CDR2 is SNEGSKA (reference sequence). The CDR3 nucleotides read TGCAGTGCTAGAGAACAGGTCGGAAACACCATATATTTT. It codes for CSAREQVGNTIYF.

This clonotype was seen many times. The gene calls are TRBV7-3 and TRBJ1-6, with D possibly being TRBD1 (5 bases). Trimming shortened V by 2 bases and J by 6 bases, and 11 bases separated the two germline ends. This CDR3 is built from 15 residues. Per the germline V gene, CDR1 is SGHTA and CDR2 is FQGTGA. The CDR3 spells CASSLVRQTNSPLHF. The DNA for the CDR3 is TGTGCCAGCAGCTTAGTCAGACAGACTAATTCACCCCTCCACTTT.

This clonotype was seen ten or more times. The chain uses TRBV7-6 and TRBJ2-5; perhaps TRBD2 as D (6 bases). The CDR3 covers 15 residues. CDR1 and CDR2 (germline): SGHVS, FNYEAQ. The ends were cut back, 1 base at V and 2 bases at J, with 11 bases in the middle. As DNA, the CDR3 is TGTGCCAGCAGCTTAGGAGCGGGTCGGCAAGAGACCCAGTACTTC. This codes for CASSLGAGRQETQYF.

The rearrangement uses TRBV29-1 and TRBJ2-5; D could derive from TRBD1 or TRBD2 (5 bases each). The V gene's germline CDR1 is SQVTM and CDR2 ANQGSEA. Trimming removed 5 bases from V and 1 base from J, with 11 bases in between. The CDR3 loop spans 13 amino acids. DNA for the CDR3: TGCAGCGTTCCCTGGGGGTTCCAAGAGACCCAGTACTTC. Its translation: CSVPWGFQETQYF.

This clonotype came up a few times. It is likely a read error, because the conserved phenylalanine at the end of the CDR3 is missing. V is TRBV29-1 and J is TRBJ1-1; the D gene is possibly TRBD1 (5 bases). Trimming cost V 3 bases and J 5 bases, with 10 bases left between them. From germline, CDR1 is SQVTM and CDR2 ANQGSEA. The CDR3 runs 12 residues. CDR3 in amino acids: CSVDRDRTEAFL. The DNA of the CDR3 is TGCAGCGTTGACAGGGACCGAACTGAAGCTTTCCTT.

This clonotype was picked up a small number of times. The CDR3 DNA sequence: TGTGCCAGCAGCTTAGATCCGGGGGGAGCCTACGAGCAGTACTTC. It encodes CASSLDPGGAYEQYF. The V call is TRBV7-2, the J call TRBJ2-7; 7 bases are a match to TRBD2. This CDR3 contains 15 residues. J gave up 2 bases and V 1 base, and 5 bases lay outside the gene matches. Germline V gene data show CDR1 as SGHTA and CDR2 as FQGNSA. Full variable domain (remainder filled in from reference TRBV7-2 and TRBJ2-7): GAGVSQSPSNKVTEKGKDVELRCDPISGHTALYWYRQSLGQGLEFLIYFQGNSAPDKSGLPSDRFSAERTGGSVSTLTIQRTQQEDSAVYLCASSLDPGGAYEQYFGPGTRLTVT.

This clonotype was observed a few times. The chain combines TRBV24-1 with TRBJ2-2; TRBD1 matches at 7 bases. This CDR3 has 17 residues. Trimming at V came to 4 bases and at J to 1 base, leaving 8 bases not matched to a gene. The germline V gene encodes CDR1 KGHDR and CDR2 SFDVKD. The CDR3 is CATSESPGQRNTGELFF. Written as DNA, the CDR3 is TGTGCCACCAGTGAGTCACCGGGACAGAGGAACACCGGGGAGCTGTTTTTT.

This clonotype was seen more than once but under ten times. The rearrangement links TRBV29-1 to TRBJ2-7, with TRBD2 matching 7 bases. Per germline, CDR1 SQVTM and CDR2 ANQGSEA. The J segment lost 4 bases and the V segment lost 5 bases, leaving 5 bases of the junction unmatched. This CDR3 is built from 12 residues. The CDR3 nucleotides read TGCAGCGTTTCTAGCGGATCTTACGAGCAGTACTTC. Encoded protein: CSVSSGSYEQYF.

The rearrangement uses TRBV6-5 and TRBJ2-5; 7 positions match TRBD1. CDR1 and CDR2 (germline): MNHEY, SVGAGI. The CDR3 has 14 residues. The ends lost 5 bases at V and 4 bases at J; junction bases unmatched: 7. The CDR3 DNA reads as TGTGCCAGCAGTCCGTGGACAGGTCGAGAGACCCAGTACTTC. As protein: CASSPWTGRETQYF.

This clonotype was observed at least ten times. This rearrangement joins TRBV20-1 to TRBJ1-6; D remains ambiguous. V was pared by 0 bases and J by 9 bases, with 9 bases between. Germline lookup yields CDR1 DFQATT and CDR2 SNEGSKA (reference sequence). The length of the CDR3 is 13 residues. The chain's CDR3 is CSARDPRRSPLHF. The CDR3 DNA follows: TGCAGTGCTAGAGATCCGCGTCGTTCACCCCTCCACTTT.

This clonotype was detected only a few times. As DNA, the CDR3 is TGTGCCAGCAGCTTCAGGGTTGAGGGTTCACCCCTCCACTTT. Translation gives CASSFRVEGSPLHF. V usage is TRBV5-6 and J usage is TRBJ1-6, with D possibly being TRBD1 (5 bases). Germline CDR1 and CDR2: SGHDT and YYEEEE. The V gene lost 2 bases and the J gene lost 9 bases, with 12 bases spanning the gap. The CDR3 runs to 14 residues.

V usage is TRBV29-1 and J usage is TRBJ2-5; D possibly corresponds to TRBD1 (6 bases). Per the germline V gene, CDR1 is SQVTM and CDR2 is ANQGSEA. With 2 bases removed from V and 9 bases from J, the gap between germline ends came to 16 bases. The CDR3 length is 13 residues. CDR3 nucleotide sequence: TGCAGCGTTGAACTAGGGGGAGATCATGCCCAGTACTTC. It yields the protein CSVELGGDHAQYF.